These 11 T cell receptor beta chains were all obtained from the same sample, sequenced in a study of blood T cell repertoires in COVID-19. Clones were sequenced by immunoSEQ multiplex PCR, and TCRdb holds only the in-frame ones, with some missing. The sample carries roughly 250,000 clones, less than 90% recorded once. Sequenced input: PBMCs or T cells enriched from blood (not recorded which). Every receptor here comes from a woman in her fifties or sixties who had recovered from COVID-19.

V is TRBV18 and J is TRBJ2-1, with 8 nucleotides matching TRBD2. Germline V gives CDR1 KGHSH, CDR2 LQKENI. Trimming took 0 bases from V and 8 from J; bases not matched to a gene: 3. There are 14 residues in the CDR3. CDR3 protein: CASSPPGLGDEQFF. In DNA form, the CDR3 reads TGTGCCAGCTCACCACCGGGACTAGGGGATGAGCAGTTCTTC.

The chain joins TRBV28 to TRBJ1-2, with TRBD1 matching over 9 bases. The CDR3 contains 15 residues. The V segment lost 5 bases and the J segment 4 bases; nucleotides outside the gene matches: 8. The V gene's germline CDR1 is MDHEN and CDR2 SYDVKM. CDR3 coding DNA: TGTGCCAGCAGTGAGAGGACAGGGGATGGCTATGGCTACACCTTC. Translation: CASSERTGDGYGYTF.

This chain connects TRBV6-4 to TRBJ1-6; perhaps TRBD1 as D (6 bases). CDR3 length equals 14 residues. Germline V lookup: CDR1 MRHNA, CDR2 SNTAGT. V lost 4 bases to trimming and J lost 7 bases, with 11 bases between them. CDR3 amino acids: CASSAGTLNSPLHF. Here the CDR3 DNA reads TGTGCCAGCAGTGCCGGGACACTGAATTCACCCCTCCACTTT.

A word on this clone: An end of the junction does not agree with germline; a read error may underlie this. V is TRBV7-7 and J is TRBJ1-1; TRBD1 matches 7 bases. The CDR3 has 19 residues. From germline, CDR1 is SSHAT and CDR2 FNYEAQ (reference sequence). The CDR3 DNA sequence: TGTGCTAGCAGCTTAGCGACAGGGAACCTCCAACGCCCGAACACTGAAGCTTTCTTT. Translated: CASSLATGNLQRPNTEAFF.

The chain links TRBV29-1 to TRBJ1-3; the D is unclear. Per germline, CDR1 SQVTM and CDR2 ANQGSEA. CDR3 length equals 17 residues. Deletions cut 4 bases from V and 1 base from J, with 20 bases between. CDR3 loop: CSVAGESGVLSGNTIYF. For the CDR3, the DNA is TGCAGCGTTGCAGGAGAGAGCGGTGTGTTGTCTGGAAACACCATATATTTT.

This clone was counted between two and nine times. The J gene is TRBJ2-7, the V gene TRBV10-1, with D perhaps matching TRBD1 (6 bases). V was trimmed by 0 bases and J by 8 bases, leaving 23 bases between them. The CDR3 spans 17 residues. Looked up from germline, CDR1 is WNHNN and CDR2 is SYGVQD (reference sequence). The CDR3 region is CASSESNGSAGVGQQYF. The CDR3 DNA is TGCGCCAGCAGTGAGTCGAATGGGAGCGCAGGGGTGGGGCAGCAGTACTTC.

This clone was seen only once. This sequence joins TRBV11-2 and TRBJ1-6, with TRBD1 identical over 9 bases. Per the germline V gene, CDR1 is SGHAT and CDR2 is FQNNGV. The CDR3 has 17 amino acids. With V trimmed by 1 base and J by 9 bases, 10 bases remained unmatched. The CDR3 DNA reads TGTGCCAGCAGCTTAGGGGGCATGGGACAGGGTGGTTCACCCCTCCACTTT. The encoded protein is CASSLGGMGQGGSPLHF.

This sequence joins TRBV7-3 and TRBJ2-3; 7 nucleotides line up with TRBD1. This CDR3 contains 15 residues. Germline assignment: CDR1 SGHTA and CDR2 FQGTGA. The trim removed 7 bases at V and 0 bases at J, leaving 7 bases unmatched. CDR3 sequence: CASNPGGRSTDTQYF. The CDR3 DNA sequence: TGTGCCAGCAACCCAGGGGGTAGAAGCACAGATACGCAGTATTTT. Based on the CDR3 plus reference TRBV7-3 and TRBJ2-3, the full variable domain is GAGVSQTPSNKVTEKGKYVELRCDPISGHTALYWYRQSLGQGPEFLIYFQGTGAADDSGLPNDRFFAVRPEGSVSTLKIQRTERGDSAVYLCASNPGGRSTDTQYFGPGTRLTVL.

The genes are TRBV27 and TRBJ2-7, with 8 bases that match TRBD1. Germline CDR1 is MNHEY and CDR2 is SMNVEV (reference sequence). The CDR3 runs to 13 residues. Germline trimming cut 6 bases from V and 2 bases from J; bases unmatched to any gene: 3. The CDR3 here is CASRRTGPYEQYF. Here the CDR3 DNA reads TGTGCCAGCAGACGGACAGGGCCCTACGAGCAGTACTTC.

The chain is built from TRBV10-3 and TRBJ1-5; no reliable D call. Germline lookup yields CDR1 ENHRY and CDR2 SYGVKD. The V end was cut by 7 bases, the J end by 8 bases, with 18 bases between. The CDR3 is 14 residues long. CDR3 nucleotide sequence: TGTGCCATCAAGGAGGCTCCCTTCGGTGAGCCCCAGCATTTT. Protein product: CAIKEAPFGEPQHF.

The genes are TRBV18 and TRBJ2-5, with 15 bases lining up with TRBD2. Trimming removed 2 bases from V and 0 bases from J; junction bases left unmatched: 4. CDR3 length equals 18 residues. Germline V CDR1 and CDR2: KGHSH, LQKENI. The CDR3 region is CASSPRGLAGGNQETQYF. The CDR3 DNA reads TGTGCCAGCTCACCAAGGGGACTAGCGGGAGGTAACCAAGAGACCCAGTACTTC.